Given below is one T cell receptor (beta chain) in context. The data originate from a study of blood T cell repertoires in COVID-19. The protocol was immunoSEQ multiplex PCR, while the TCRdb copy is restricted to in-frame clones and leaves out a portion. The repertoire has approximately 100,000 clones, 80% to 90% of them found once; the top ten carry roughly 2.6%. V gave up 0 bases and J gave up 2 bases, with 9 bases separating them. The CDR3 runs 15 residues. The germline gives CDR1 SGHRS, CDR2 YFSETQ. Participant ages covered about 18 to 90 years across 24 US areas. The specimen was PBMCs or T cells enriched from blood (not recorded which). The receptor was isolated from a woman in her fifties or sixties who had recovered from COVID-19. This rearrangement joins TRBV5-1 to TRBJ2-1, with D unclear. As DNA, the CDR3 is TGCGCCAGCAGCTTGGCGCGAGGTCCCTACAATGAGCAGTTCTTC. Residues: CASSLARGPYNEQFF.